This T cell receptor beta chain was documented in a study of T cells after yellow fever vaccination. In TCRdb, the 5' RACE reads were re-called with MiXCR into one record per CDR3 protein. The sample shows 500,000 to 550,000 distinct CDR3 sequences, just over 20% of them seen only once. Germline lookup yields CDR1 MNHNS and CDR2 SASEGT. The V and J ends lost 7 bases and 5 bases, in that order; junction bases with no gene match: 11. This CDR3 has 15 residues. Study-wide results and caveats: The bulk population could contribute abundant contaminating clonotypes to FACS-sorted repertoires. Most primary-vaccination clones recurred post-booster (approximately 95% CD4, more than 85% CD8). Peaking faster, on day 5 versus 15, the secondary response was nonetheless weaker.

Notes on this clonotype: Antigen: not known.

This chain connects TRBV6-1 to TRBJ1-1, with 9 bases lining up with TRBD1. The source is a man aged 18 to 35 who received the YFV17D yellow fever vaccine. Source: PBMCs, taken roughly 20 days after the first yellow fever vaccination. The CDR3 nucleotides are TGTGCCAGCACTCCCAGGAGGACAGGGGTGACTGAAGCTTTCTTT. It specifies CASTPRRTGVTEAFF.